Listed below are T cell receptor beta chains from one sample, sequenced in a study of T cell changes during pregnancy in multiple sclerosis. Assay: immunoSEQ multiplex PCR; the TCRdb copy retains only in-frame clones and omits some. The sample shows approximately 50,000 clones, around 93% of them seen only once. Sample: CD8+ T cells from peripheral blood mononuclear cells, taken after pregnancy. Source of these receptors: a female donor with multiple sclerosis, enrolled in a pregnancy study. The conserved cysteine and the conserved F or W are not part of the CDR3 here. A D gene is named only where the DNA matches it firmly.

V gene,D gene,CDR3 length,J gene,CDR3 protein
TRBV11-2,NA,11,TRBJ2-7,ASSFGGTYEQY
TRBV12-5,TRBD1,13,TRBJ2-1,ASGPTPRGNNKQF
TRBV2,NA,15,TRBJ2-7,ASSPWDSSISSYEQY
TRBV11-3,NA,12,TRBJ2-3,ASSSSLETDTQY
TRBV15,TRBD2,16,TRBJ2-3,ATSRDRSGGPSTDTQY
TRBV9,TRBD1,12,TRBJ1-2,ASSAQGASLRYT
TRBV27,TRBD1,11,TRBJ2-7,ASSATGSYEQY
TRBV9,NA,12,TRBJ1-2,ASSPDRSNYGYT
TRBV4-1,NA,16,TRBJ1-2,ASSQVEAPRGGDYGYT
TRBV7-8,NA,11,TRBJ2-7,ASRPTVSYEQY
TRBV29-1,TRBD2,13,TRBJ2-1,SGWTSGGVNNEQF
TRBV14,TRBD1,15,TRBJ1-2,ASSDRDRGRSGYGYT
TRBV2,NA,13,TRBJ2-7,ASSEGTPSSYEQY
TRBV15,NA,10,TRBJ1-1,ATQGGFAEAF
TRBV6-1,NA,13,TRBJ1-2,ASSEAGGSDYGYT
TRBV10-3,NA,10,TRBJ2-7,AISEDNGEQY
TRBV5-8,TRBD1,12,TRBJ2-7,ASSFLQGIYEQY
TRBV9,TRBD1,14,TRBJ2-7,ASSLYSGTGLSEQY
TRBV5-4,TRBD1,12,TRBJ2-3,ASQGVWGTDTQY
TRBV9,TRBD2,14,TRBJ2-1,ASSVPLAGGGNEQF
TRBV13,NA,11,TRBJ2-7,ASSLGSAYEQY
TRBV7-3,TRBD2,12,TRBJ2-1,ASSPTGGPGEQF
TRBV27,NA,10,TRBJ2-7,ASSQQGYEQY
TRBV5-1,TRBD1,15,TRBJ2-7,ASRFSDLGTGGMEQY
TRBV9,NA,12,TRBJ2-7,ASSVGSGSYEQY
TRBV5-1,NA,14,TRBJ1-2,ASSTALTTGWDGYT
TRBV7-3,TRBD2,14,TRBJ2-1,ASSLKHGGERNEQF
TRBV9,TRBD2,16,TRBJ2-1,ASSVGLAGGAIHNEQF
TRBV10-3,NA,11,TRBJ2-7,AIRSRRDFEQY
TRBV9,NA,11,TRBJ1-4,ASSSGSYEKLF
TRBV15,TRBD2,13,TRBJ2-7,ATSRVGGGSDEQY
TRBV6-5,NA,12,TRBJ1-2,ASRNPRESGGYT
TRBV7-3,NA,11,TRBJ1-6,ASSADSNSPLH
TRBV27,TRBD1,12,TRBJ2-5,ASTKTGAQETQY
TRBV2,NA,13,TRBJ1-1,ASSDIDSFNTEAF
TRBV4-1,TRBD1,16,TRBJ2-2,ASSRPTGTGFVPGELF
TRBV6-5,NA,14,TRBJ1-5,ASSYIRGRDNQPQH
TRBV6-5,TRBD1,14,TRBJ1-2,ASSYSRDRANYGYT
TRBV2,NA,9,TRBJ1-1,ARNQGPEAF
TRBV5-5,NA,14,TRBJ2-7,ASSWSLDRGQYEQY
TRBV11-2,NA,9,TRBJ2-7,ASSLAEGQY
TRBV11-2,NA,10,TRBJ1-1,ASSTRRGEAF
TRBV6-1,TRBD1,9,TRBJ1-5,ASSGQGAQH
TRBV13,TRBD2,13,TRBJ2-1,ASSLPGLASPEQF
TRBV7-9,TRBD1,12,TRBJ1-6,ASSNGTGRTPLH
TRBV19,TRBD2,13,TRBJ2-1,ASRQTSGGAHEQF
TRBV13,NA,11,TRBJ2-7,ASSLGGAGEQY
TRBV9,TRBD1,10,TRBJ1-1,ASSAGGPEAF
TRBV6-5,NA,12,TRBJ1-1,ASSPADSKVEAF
TRBV30,NA,13,TRBJ2-7,AWSYSQGSGDEQY
TRBV2,NA,13,TRBJ1-6,ASSENRAYNSPLH
TRBV7-2,NA,12,TRBJ1-6,ASSLEQLNSPLH
TRBV27,TRBD2,11,TRBJ2-2,ASSGLAGAELF
TRBV6-1,TRBD1,10,TRBJ2-3,ATGQDTDTQY
TRBV4-1,TRBD1,14,TRBJ1-1,ASSQEAGTGVTEAF
TRBV19,TRBD1,14,TRBJ1-1,ASSIDYLDRETEAF
TRBV7-7,TRBD1,13,TRBJ2-7,ASSPGGLGGYEQY
TRBV4-1,NA,14,TRBJ2-1,ASSLRTGVVDNEQF
TRBV7-8,NA,12,TRBJ2-5,ASSRTLAVETQY